One and the same sample provided the 31 T cell receptor beta chains below, sequenced in a study of cytomegalovirus exposure and HLA in healthy donors. The PCR ran on 60 Vbeta and 13 Jbeta primers. Clones were sequenced by immunoSEQ multiplex PCR, and TCRdb holds only the in-frame ones, with some missing. Counted here are about 130,000 clones, about 74% occurring once; the ten biggest clones make up around 4%. The sample taken for sequencing was PBMCs. The receptor source for this set is a man younger than 30 in good health and CMV-seropositive.

The CDR3 region is CASSFGSSYEQYF. The CDR3 region has the DNA TGTGCCAGCAGCTTCGGGAGCTCCTACGAGCAGTACTTC. The chain combines TRBV7-3 with TRBJ2-7; TRBD2 might be the D (6 bases). Deletions cut 3 bases from V and 0 bases from J, with 6 bases between. CDR3 length equals 13 residues. The germline gives CDR1 SGHTA, CDR2 FQGTGA.

The chain is built from TRBV7-9 and TRBJ2-7; no firm D call. Trimming removed 3 bases from V and 6 bases from J, with 9 bases in between. The CDR3 consists of 12 residues. CDR1 and CDR2 from the germline V gene are SEHNR and FQNEAQ (reference sequence). The CDR3 DNA is TGTGCCAGCAGCTTCGTGACTGGCGAGCAGTACTTC. It encodes CASSFVTGEQYF.

The J gene is TRBJ2-1, the V gene TRBV28; 10 bases fit TRBD2. With V trimmed by 6 bases and J by 9 bases, 11 bases remained unmatched. The CDR3 is made up of 15 amino acids. Germline CDR1 is MDHEN and CDR2 is SYDVKM. CDR3 nucleotide sequence: TGTGCCAGCAGCCCCCGGAGCGGGAGGGCTCGTGAGCAGTTCTTC. As protein: CASSPRSGRAREQFF.

The chain uses TRBV4-2 and TRBJ2-2; 10 bases match TRBD2. Germline V lookup: CDR1 LGHNA, CDR2 YNFKEQ. The V segment lost 1 base and the J segment 4 bases; nucleotides outside the gene matches: 3. The CDR3 spans 16 residues. This CDR3 reads CASSQARTSGTGELFF. The CDR3 DNA reads TGTGCCAGCAGCCAAGCTAGGACTAGCGGCACCGGGGAGCTGTTTTTT.

The chain uses TRBV7-2 and TRBJ2-2; a weak D match, TRBD2 (6 bases). The CDR3 runs to 15 residues. Trimming left V 6 bases short and J 6 bases short, with 17 bases between. The germline gives CDR1 SGHTA, CDR2 FQGNSA. The CDR3 region is CASRSQAGMPGELFF. The CDR3, as DNA: TGTGCCAGCAGGTCCCAAGCGGGTATGCCCGGGGAGCTGTTTTTT.

The rearrangement uses TRBV16 and TRBJ2-7; D unclear. Trimming shortened V by 2 bases and J by 0 bases, and 23 bases separated the two germline ends. Germline CDR1 is KGHSY and CDR2 is FQNENV. The CDR3 runs to 19 residues. The CDR3 region is CASSQSYAAAGIDSYEQYF. The CDR3 DNA reads TGTGCCAGCAGCCAAAGTTACGCGGCAGCCGGTATTGACTCCTACGAGCAGTACTTC.

This sequence joins TRBV5-1 and TRBJ1-1, with no clear D. The CDR3 spans 12 residues. Germline assignment: CDR1 SGHRS and CDR2 YFSETQ. Deletions cut 4 bases from V and 5 bases from J, with 9 bases between. The CDR3 loop reads CASSGEVTEAFF. In DNA form, the CDR3 reads TGCGCCAGCAGCGGGGAGGTGACTGAAGCTTTCTTT.

The J gene is TRBJ2-5, the V gene TRBV5-4; 8 nucleotides line up with TRBD2. The CDR3 runs to 15 residues. J gave up 5 bases and V 4 bases, and 10 bases lay outside the gene matches. Germline V gene sequence: CDR1 SGHNT, CDR2 YYREEE (reference sequence). In DNA, the CDR3 is TGTGCCAGCAGCCCGGGACTAGGGAGACCGGAGACCCAGTACTTC. Its protein is CASSPGLGRPETQYF.

A few counts support this clone. This chain joins TRBV27 and TRBJ2-1; a possible D gene is TRBD1 (5 bases). The V and J ends lost 3 bases and 1 base respectively, with 10 bases between them. The CDR3 sequence is 15 residues long. Germline V lookup: CDR1 MNHEY, CDR2 SMNVEV (reference sequence). The CDR3 DNA is TGTGCCAGCAGTTTGGGGCAAGTGTCCTACAATGAGCAGTTCTTC. Its translation is CASSLGQVSYNEQFF.

V is TRBV7-2 and J is TRBJ2-3, with 7 bases aligning to TRBD1. Germline V gives CDR1 SGHTA, CDR2 FQGNSA. V lost 6 bases, J lost 2 bases, and 5 bases stayed unmatched. There are 14 residues in the CDR3. CDR3 in DNA: TGTGCCAGCAGGAGGGACAGATTCACAGATACGCAGTATTTT. This sequence encodes CASRRDRFTDTQYF.

The chain recombines TRBV5-1 with TRBJ2-5; 7 bases match TRBD1. Germline CDR1 reads SGHRS; CDR2 reads YFSETQ. The CDR3 has 17 amino acids. Germline trimming cut 0 bases from V and 6 bases from J; bases unmatched to any gene: 14. The CDR3 bases are TGCGCCAGCAGCTTGGCCGCAGGGGAAAGGGGGCAAAAGACCCAGTACTTC. This codes for CASSLAAGERGQKTQYF.

The chain employs TRBV19 and TRBJ1-1; possibly TRBD1 for D (6 bases). Looked up from germline, CDR1 is LNHDA and CDR2 is SQIVND (reference sequence). The CDR3 totals 15 residues. V was cut by 2 bases and J by 1 base, with 11 bases left in between. The CDR3 loop is CASSIKGGGNTEAFF. The CDR3 nucleotides are TGTGCCAGTAGTATAAAGGGAGGGGGGAACACTGAAGCTTTCTTT.

In this sample, this clone turned up a few times. The chain is built from TRBV10-2 and TRBJ1-5, with a possible D match to TRBD1 (5 bases). V was shortened by 9 bases and J by 6 bases, with 15 bases between the two germline ends. CDR1 and CDR2 (germline): WSHSY, SAAADI. This CDR3 contains 13 residues. CDR3 residues: CASEAIRGQPQHF. CDR3 nucleotide sequence: TGCGCCAGTGAAGCTATAAGGGGTCAGCCCCAGCATTTT.

This clone was observed a few times. The CDR3 DNA follows: TGTGCCAGCAGCTGGGACAGGGGAAAAGAAGCTTTCTTT. Its protein product is CASSWDRGKEAFF. This chain uses TRBV5-6 with TRBJ1-1, with 10 nucleotides matching TRBD1. The length of the CDR3 is 13 residues. J lost 8 bases, V lost 3 bases, and 4 bases had no gene match. Germline V gene data show CDR1 as SGHDT and CDR2 as YYEEEE.

The chain links TRBV2 to TRBJ1-1, with D maybe TRBD1 (5 bases). V shed 3 bases and J shed 1 base, with 9 bases lying between them. Germline assignment: CDR1 SNHLY and CDR2 FYNNEI. The CDR3 sequence is 14 residues long. CDR3 in amino acids: CASSEDIGNTEAFF. The CDR3 DNA is TGTGCCAGCAGTGAGGACATCGGGAACACTGAAGCTTTCTTT.

The chain recombines TRBV5-1 with TRBJ2-1; TRBD2 aligns across 14 bases. The CDR3 runs to 18 residues. The V and J ends lost 0 bases and 3 bases, in that order; junction bases with no gene match: 5. CDR1 and CDR2 from the germline V gene are SGHRS and YFSETQ. The CDR3 nucleotides are TGCGCCAGCAGCTTGGGACTAGCGGGGGGGCACTTCTACAATGAGCAGTTCTTC. Its translation: CASSLGLAGGHFYNEQFF.

The CDR3 loop reads CASSNYRGNTIYF. For the CDR3, the DNA is TGTGCCAGCAGCAACTACAGGGGAAACACCATATATTTT. The gene calls are TRBV7-2 and TRBJ1-3; D perhaps matches TRBD1 (5 bases). The CDR3 consists of 13 residues. Germline V gene lookup returns CDR1 SGHTA and CDR2 FQGNSA. Trimming took off 5 bases at V and 4 bases at J, with 9 bases between the two ends.

This clone turned up a few times. One end of the junction varies from germline; a read error may be responsible. The chain is built from TRBV5-4 and TRBJ2-3, with D tentatively TRBD1 (6 bases). The CDR3 runs 15 residues. The V gene's germline CDR1 is SGHNT and CDR2 YYREEE (reference sequence). The CDR3 DNA follows: TGTGCCAACAGCTTCCCGGGACAAAGCACAGATACGCAGTATTTT. It translates to CANSFPGQSTDTQYF.

This clone was counted only a few times. The CDR3: CASSGNREETQYF. CDR3 nucleotides: TGTGCCAGCAGTGGGAACAGGGAGGAGACCCAGTACTTC. The chain carries TRBV2 and TRBJ2-5, with D maybe TRBD1 (6 bases). CDR1 is SNHLY and CDR2 is FYNNEI in the germline V gene. V dropped 4 bases and J dropped 5 bases, with 11 bases sitting between them. The CDR3 loop spans 13 amino acids.

This sequence joins TRBV7-2 and TRBJ2-7; a weak D match, TRBD2 (6 bases). V was cut by 5 bases and J by 6 bases, with 14 bases left in between. This CDR3 spans 13 amino acids. In germline, CDR1 is SGHTA, CDR2 FQGNSA. As DNA, the CDR3 is TGTGCCAGCAGCCGCCGGCGGGGCGGCGAGCAGTACTTC. Translation: CASSRRRGGEQYF. Variable domain in full (rest from reference TRBV7-2 and TRBJ2-7): GAGVSQSPSNKVTEKGKDVELRCDPISGHTALYWYRQSLGQGLEFLIYFQGNSAPDKSGLPSDRFSAERTGGSVSTLTIQRTQQEDSAVYLCASSRRRGGEQYFGPGTRLTVT.

This clone was found once. The rearrangement links TRBV7-2 to TRBJ1-5, with D uncertain. The CDR3 is made up of 16 amino acids. From germline, CDR1 is SGHTA and CDR2 FQGNSA. Trimming removed 1 base from V and 1 base from J, with 11 bases in between. Here the CDR3 reads CASSLESGKSNQPQHF. The CDR3 DNA sequence: TGTGCCAGCAGCTTAGAGTCCGGGAAAAGCAATCAGCCCCAGCATTTT.

The genes are TRBV4-2 and TRBJ2-3, with 7 bases fitting TRBD1. V lost 7 bases to trimming and J lost 0 bases; unmatched junction nucleotides: 4. Germline CDR1 LGHNA, CDR2 YNFKEQ. This CDR3 is built from 14 residues. CDR3 protein: CASNDRASTDTQYF. As DNA, the CDR3 is TGTGCCAGCAACGACAGGGCAAGCACAGATACGCAGTATTTT.

V and J are TRBV19 and TRBJ2-4, with TRBD2 as a possible D gene (5 bases). The CDR3 extends over 14 amino acids. CDR1 is LNHDA and CDR2 is SQIVND in the germline V gene (reference sequence). The ends were cut back, 4 bases at V and 3 bases at J, with 10 bases in the middle. The CDR3 DNA follows: TGTGCCAGTAGTAGGCTAGCTGGCAAAAACATTCAGTACTTC. As protein: CASSRLAGKNIQYF.

V and J are TRBV11-2 and TRBJ2-7, with TRBD1 matching over 9 bases. The trim removed 4 bases at V and 6 bases at J, leaving 10 bases unmatched. The CDR3 contains 15 residues. Germline V gene data show CDR1 as SGHAT and CDR2 as FQNNGV. CDR3 loop: CASSSSGTGFLEQYF. The CDR3 DNA is TGTGCCAGCAGCTCTTCCGGGACAGGGTTTCTCGAGCAGTACTTC.

This sequence joins TRBV10-3 and TRBJ1-4; 8 nucleotides line up with TRBD1. The J segment lost 8 bases and the V segment lost 0 bases, leaving 8 bases of the junction unmatched. Per the germline V gene, CDR1 is ENHRY and CDR2 is SYGVKD. The CDR3 runs to 16 residues. The CDR3 here is CAISESTSRGREKLFF. CDR3 in DNA: TGTGCCATCAGTGAGTCGACAAGCAGGGGGCGGGAAAAACTGTTTTTT.

The rearrangement uses TRBV7-2 and TRBJ1-2, with D tentatively TRBD1 (5 bases). Trimming cost V 0 bases and J 3 bases, with 8 bases left between them. From germline, CDR1 is SGHTA and CDR2 FQGNSA. This CDR3 has 14 amino acids. CDR3 coding DNA: TGTGCCAGCAGCTTAGCCAGGGCAGACTATGGCTACACCTTC. Protein product: CASSLARADYGYTF. The full variable domain, completed using reference TRBV7-2 and TRBJ1-2, is GAGVSQSPSNKVTEKGKDVELRCDPISGHTALYWYRQSLGQGLEFLIYFQGNSAPDKSGLPSDRFSAERTGGSVSTLTIQRTQQEDSAVYLCASSLARADYGYTFGSGTRLTVV.

The chain uses TRBV4-3 and TRBJ2-1; TRBD2 aligns across 14 bases. This CDR3 region has 16 residues. Germline assignment: CDR1 LGHNA and CDR2 YSLEER. Losses at the gene ends were 0 bases for V and 15 bases for J; bases not matched to a gene: 10. The CDR3 DNA is TGCGCCAGCAGCCAAGATTGGGGGGGACTAGCGGGGGCGCGGTTCTTC. Its protein is CASSQDWGGLAGARFF.

This clone was counted a few times. The CDR3 is CASSPDRFVGELFF. CDR3 bases: TGTGCCAGCAGCCCTGACAGGTTCGTCGGGGAGCTGTTTTTT. The chain is built from TRBV7-6 and TRBJ2-2; a possible D gene is TRBD1 (6 bases). Trimming left V 5 bases short and J 7 bases short, with 14 bases between. The CDR3 consists of 14 residues. Per the germline V gene, CDR1 is SGHVS and CDR2 is FNYEAQ.

In this sample, this clone turned up a few times. This rearrangement joins TRBV19 to TRBJ1-4, with 9 bases matching TRBD1. The CDR3 sequence is 13 residues long. V lost 9 bases to trimming and J lost 14 bases; unmatched junction nucleotides: 13. Germline CDR1 LNHDA, CDR2 SQIVND (reference sequence). CDR3 sequence reads: CASSPGQGEVLFF. The CDR3 DNA follows: TGTGCCAGCAGTCCGGGACAGGGAGAGGTGCTGTTTTTT.

This clone appeared once. The chain is built from TRBV2 and TRBJ1-4; no firm D call. This CDR3 contains 15 residues. Germline lookup yields CDR1 SNHLY and CDR2 FYNNEI. V was pared by 6 bases and J by 7 bases, with 18 bases between. This chain's CDR3 is CASRPRTVRGEKLFF. The CDR3 DNA follows: TGTGCCAGCAGGCCAAGGACGGTCCGGGGTGAAAAACTGTTTTTT.

The gene calls are TRBV19 and TRBJ1-4; D is uncertain. Germline V gives CDR1 LNHDA, CDR2 SQIVND (reference sequence). The CDR3 runs to 15 residues. Trimming took 7 bases from V and 11 from J, leaving 23 bases between them. In nucleotides, the CDR3 is TGTGCCAGTACTCGTAGTTTCTCCCGCGGAGAGAAACTGTTTTTT. Translating gives CASTRSFSRGEKLFF.